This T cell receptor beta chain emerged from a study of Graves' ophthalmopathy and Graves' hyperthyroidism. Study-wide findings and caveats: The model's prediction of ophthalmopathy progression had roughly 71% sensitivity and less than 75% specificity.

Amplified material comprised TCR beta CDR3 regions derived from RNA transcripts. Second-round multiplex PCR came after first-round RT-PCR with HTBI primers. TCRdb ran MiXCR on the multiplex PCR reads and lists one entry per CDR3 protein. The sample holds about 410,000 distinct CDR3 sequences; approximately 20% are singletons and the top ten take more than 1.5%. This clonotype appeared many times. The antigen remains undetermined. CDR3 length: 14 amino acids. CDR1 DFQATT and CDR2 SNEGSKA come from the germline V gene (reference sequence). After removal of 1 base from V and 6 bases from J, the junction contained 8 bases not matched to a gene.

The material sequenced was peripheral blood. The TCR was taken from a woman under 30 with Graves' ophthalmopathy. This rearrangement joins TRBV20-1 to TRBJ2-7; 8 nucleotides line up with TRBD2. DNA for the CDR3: TGCAGTGCTAGAGTACTAGCGGCACGGGGCGAGCAGTACTTC. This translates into CSARVLAARGEQYF.